Here is one T cell receptor (beta chain) with its context. Its matching antigen is unknown. The germline gives CDR1 ENHRY, CDR2 SYGVKD. Trimming took 3 bases from V and 4 from J, leaving 12 bases between them. The CDR3 totals 14 residues. The data stem from a study of cytomegalovirus exposure and HLA in healthy donors. Whole-study findings and limits: Cytomegalovirus status, reportedly, was diagnosed with high specificity and sensitivity by the classifier. Among TCR beta chains, those listed as cytomegalovirus-associated numbered 164. CMV serostatus was the sole immune exposure data available.

PCR amplification relied on 60 Vbeta primers (plus 13 Jbeta primers). Authors' methods: Roughly 76 million unique TCR beta chains, around 10 million of them shared, were counted by a later analysis. The protocol was immunoSEQ multiplex PCR, while the TCRdb copy is restricted to in-frame clones and leaves out a portion. That table gives V, J and clone size, and the DNA gave D and trimming. The table shows 150,000 or so clones, with about three quarters occurring only once. Input material: PBMCs. The chain joins TRBV10-3 to TRBJ1-2, with D uncertain. The source is a female donor in good health and CMV-seronegative. The CDR3 spells CAISEWEGSYGYTF. CDR3 DNA: TGTGCCATCAGTGAATGGGAGGGCAGCTATGGCTACACCTTC.